These 26 T cell receptor beta chains were all obtained from the same sample, sequenced in a study of T cell responses to AZD1222 COVID-19 vaccine. The method was immunoSEQ multiplex PCR; TCRdb's version includes in-frame clones alone and lacks a portion of them. The sample holds some 150,000 clones; over 80% are singletons and the top ten take approximately 2.7%. The material was peripheral blood, obtained on day 0 of MenACWY control vaccination. These TCRs come from an adult in good health.

The chain carries TRBV27 and TRBJ1-5; unclear D gene. Germline V gives CDR1 MNHEY, CDR2 SMNVEV (reference sequence). Between the trimmed V and J ends, which lost 2 bases and 3 bases, there was a span of 5 bases. The CDR3 covers 13 residues. The CDR3 nucleotides read TGTGCCAGCAGTTTAGGGTTCAATCAGCCCCAGCATTTT. Protein product: CASSLGFNQPQHF.

The V gene is TRBV27, the J gene TRBJ1-6; D remains ambiguous. CDR1 and CDR2 from the germline V gene are MNHEY and SMNVEV (reference sequence). This CDR3 has 15 residues. Trimming shortened V by 2 bases and J by 7 bases, and 12 bases separated the two germline ends. CDR3: CASSLRGYANSPLHF. The CDR3 DNA is TGTGCCAGCAGTTTAAGAGGGTACGCCAATTCACCCCTCCACTTT.

The chain combines TRBV30 with TRBJ1-2; 9 bases are shared with TRBD1. Germline lookup yields CDR1 GTSNPN and CDR2 SVGIG (reference sequence). Germline trimming cut 3 bases from V and 5 bases from J; bases unmatched to any gene: 7. The CDR3 is made up of 14 amino acids. CDR3 sequence (DNA): TGTGCCTGGAGAGTTTCAGGACAGGGGTATGGCTACACCTTC. Translation: CAWRVSGQGYGYTF. The whole variable domain, filled in from reference TRBV30 and TRBJ1-2, reads SQTIHQWPATLVQPVGSPLSLECTVEGTSNPNLYWYRQAAGRGLQLLFYSVGIGQISSEVPQNLSASRPQDRQFILSSKKLLLSDSGFYLCAWRVSGQGYGYTFGSGTRLTVV.

This chain links TRBV7-9 with TRBJ2-1; 13 positions match TRBD2. CDR1 and CDR2 (germline): SEHNR, FQNEAQ (reference sequence). The length of the CDR3 is 15 residues. V lost 2 bases, J lost 8 bases, and 3 bases stayed unmatched. The CDR3 DNA reads TGTGCCAGCAGCTTAACTAGCGGGGGGGCTGATGAGCAGTTCTTC. It codes for CASSLTSGGADEQFF. Filled out from reference TRBV7-9 and TRBJ2-1, the complete variable domain reads DTGVSQNPRHKITKRGQNVTFRCDPISEHNRLYWYRQTLGQGPEFLTYFQNEAQLEKSRLLSDRFSAERPKGSFSTLEIQRTEQGDSAMYLCASSLTSGGADEQFFGPGTRLTVL.

This clone was counted only a few times. The V call is TRBV14, the J call TRBJ2-7; D gene uncertain. The V and J ends lost 3 bases and 3 bases respectively, with 21 bases between them. Germline lookup yields CDR1 SGHDN and CDR2 FVKESK. The CDR3 runs to 17 residues. CDR3 nucleotide sequence: TGTGCCAGCAGCCATACCGGGCCTCCACCAAAACTCTACGAGCAGTACTTC. Residues: CASSHTGPPPKLYEQYF.

The V call is TRBV1, the J call TRBJ2-2; the D call TRBD2 from the table was never checked on the DNA. TRBV1 is labeled a pseudogene. The CDR3 runs to 15 residues. This CDR3 reads CTSEPGVPLGGELFF. DNA for the CDR3: TGCACCAGCGAACCGGGGGTGCCCTTGGGCGGGGAGCTGTTTTTT.

This sequence joins TRBV29-1 and TRBJ1-1; no clear D gene. Germline V CDR1 and CDR2: SQVTM, ANQGSEA. V dropped 4 bases and J dropped 0 bases, with 9 bases sitting between them. The CDR3 has 13 amino acids. This CDR3 is CSVVTAMNTEAFF. The DNA for the CDR3 is TGCAGCGTTGTAACAGCTATGAACACTGAAGCTTTCTTT.

This clone was seen only once. The chain is built from TRBV28 and TRBJ1-5; a possible D gene is TRBD1 (5 bases). The CDR3 is 14 residues long. V lost 6 bases and J 5 bases, leaving 14 bases between the germline ends. Germline lookup yields CDR1 MDHEN and CDR2 SYDVKM. CDR3 loop: CASSPLAGYQPQHF. CDR3 coding DNA: TGTGCCAGCAGCCCCTTAGCAGGGTATCAGCCCCAGCATTTT.

The rearrangement joins TRBV11-2 to TRBJ1-6; D may be TRBD1 (5 bases). CDR3 length: 16 residues. Germline CDR1 SGHAT, CDR2 FQNNGV. The ends were cut back, 4 bases at V and 0 bases at J, with 10 bases in the middle. CDR3 amino acids: CASSSADSSYNSPLHF. For the CDR3, the DNA is TGTGCCAGCAGCTCCGCCGACAGCTCCTATAATTCACCCCTCCACTTT. Looking up the rest from reference TRBV11-2 and TRBJ1-6 gives the full variable domain: EAGVAQSPRYKIIEKRQSVAFWCNPISGHATLYWYQQILGQGPKLLIQFQNNGVVDDSQLPKDRFSAERLKGVDSTLKIQPAKLEDSAVYLCASSSADSSYNSPLHFGNGTRLTVT.

The chain uses TRBV19 and TRBJ1-2; D is possibly TRBD1 (5 bases). V gave up 3 bases and J gave up 1 base, with 9 bases separating them. The CDR3 length is 14 residues. The V gene's germline CDR1 is LNHDA and CDR2 SQIVND (reference sequence). The CDR3 DNA follows: TGTGCCAGTAGTATGGGGCGGATTAACTATGGCTACACCTTC. Encoded protein: CASSMGRINYGYTF.

The chain uses TRBV11-2 and TRBJ2-7, with 13 bases lining up with TRBD2. Germline V gene data show CDR1 as SGHAT and CDR2 as FQNNGV. The CDR3 has 14 residues. Trimming cost V 5 bases and J 4 bases; bases outside gene matches: 2. The CDR3 nucleotides read TGTGCCAGCAGCCGGACTAGCGGGAGATACGAGCAGTACTTC. Protein product: CASSRTSGRYEQYF.

This chain links TRBV5-5 with TRBJ2-1; possibly TRBD2 for D (6 bases). Germline-derived CDR1 and CDR2 are SGHKS and YYEKEE (reference sequence). This CDR3 comprises 15 residues. The V end lost 1 base, the J end lost 2 bases, and 10 bases lay between the germline ends. CDR3 residues: CASSLLWGAYNEQFF. The CDR3 DNA reads TGTGCCAGCAGCTTGTTGTGGGGGGCCTACAATGAGCAGTTCTTC.

The J gene is TRBJ2-1, the V gene TRBV30, with TRBD1 as a possible D gene (5 bases). Between the trimmed V and J ends, which lost 3 bases and 14 bases, there was a span of 17 bases. This CDR3 has 12 residues. Germline-derived CDR1 and CDR2 are GTSNPN and SVGIG (reference sequence). The CDR3 DNA reads as TGTGCCTGGAGCAGGGCCCCGGAGAGGAAGTTCTTC. Protein product: CAWSRAPERKFF.

The V gene is TRBV29-1, the J gene TRBJ1-2; D might be TRBD1 (6 bases). The CDR3 is made up of 12 amino acids. Germline V gene data show CDR1 as SQVTM and CDR2 as ANQGSEA. The ends were cut back, 6 bases at V and 8 bases at J, with 16 bases in the middle. The CDR3 coding sequence is TGCAGCGTCGGTTTCCAGGGGAAAGGCTACACCTTC. Encoded protein: CSVGFQGKGYTF.

The chain is built from TRBV18 and TRBJ2-1; 8 bases line up with TRBD2. CDR3 length equals 15 residues. Germline lookup yields CDR1 KGHSH and CDR2 LQKENI. V gave up 1 base and J gave up 6 bases; unmatched junction bases: 5. The CDR3 DNA is TGTGCCAGCTCACCACGTATCACTAGCGGCAATGAGCAGTTCTTC. As protein: CASSPRITSGNEQFF.

The chain combines TRBV5-1 with TRBJ1-1; 8 positions agree with TRBD1. This CDR3 has 13 residues. Looked up from germline, CDR1 is SGHRS and CDR2 is YFSETQ. J gave up 11 bases and V 5 bases, and 11 bases lay outside the gene matches. The CDR3 sequence: CASSSGQGFEAFF. Here the CDR3 DNA reads TGCGCCAGCAGTTCTGGACAGGGATTCGAGGCTTTCTTT.

The rearrangement links TRBV5-4 to TRBJ2-7, with 7 bases lining up with TRBD2. The CDR3 loop spans 17 amino acids. The J segment lost 0 bases and the V segment lost 0 bases, leaving 9 bases of the junction unmatched. Germline assignment: CDR1 SGHNT and CDR2 YYREEE (reference sequence). CDR3 nucleotides: TGTGCCAGCAGCTTGGGGGCTAGCGGCCTCAGCTCCTACGAGCAGTACTTC. This gives the protein CASSLGASGLSSYEQYF.

The V call is TRBV27, the J call TRBJ2-5, with 8 bases identical to TRBD2. CDR3 length: 15 amino acids. The J segment lost 4 bases and the V segment lost 3 bases, leaving 7 bases of the junction unmatched. Germline assignment: CDR1 MNHEY and CDR2 SMNVEV (reference sequence). The CDR3 spells CASSLKRENSETQYF. As DNA, the CDR3 is TGTGCCAGCAGTTTGAAGCGGGAGAACTCAGAGACCCAGTACTTC.

The V gene is TRBV29-1, the J gene TRBJ1-2; D remains ambiguous. The V gene lost 0 bases and the J gene lost 4 bases, with 12 bases spanning the gap. Looked up from germline, CDR1 is SQVTM and CDR2 is ANQGSEA. The CDR3 has 14 amino acids. The CDR3, as DNA: TGCAGCGTTGAAGATCGGCAGGACTTCTATGGCTACACCTTC. It translates to CSVEDRQDFYGYTF.

The rearrangement uses TRBV28 and TRBJ1-1; 8 positions agree with TRBD1. Germline V lookup: CDR1 MDHEN, CDR2 SYDVKM. Trimming took 5 bases from V and 5 from J; bases not matched to a gene: 7. The CDR3 sequence is 14 residues long. The CDR3, as DNA: TGTGCCAGCAGTGAAAACAGGGGGAGGACTGAAGCTTTCTTT. Protein product: CASSENRGRTEAFF.

The chain links TRBV2 to TRBJ1-1, with D tentatively TRBD1 (5 bases). CDR3 length: 14 residues. V was shortened by 8 bases and J by 3 bases, with 16 bases between the two germline ends. Germline values: CDR1 SNHLY, CDR2 FYNNEI. DNA for the CDR3: TGTGCCAGCTCCGGACACGGATCTTACACTGAAGCTTTCTTT. This encodes CASSGHGSYTEAFF.

V usage is TRBV5-1 and J usage is TRBJ2-3, with D perhaps given as TRBD1 or TRBD2 (7 bases each). The CDR3 contains 16 residues. V was clipped by 0 bases and J by 4 bases, with 15 bases between them. The germline gives CDR1 SGHRS, CDR2 YFSETQ. The CDR3 nucleotides read TGCGCCAGCAGCTTGGCGTCCAGGGGGGGAGCAGATACGCAGTATTTT. Amino acids: CASSLASRGGADTQYF.

The chain employs TRBV6-5 and TRBJ1-4; 8 nucleotides match TRBD1. V was pared by 0 bases and J by 4 bases, with 4 bases of the junction left unmatched. Per the germline V gene, CDR1 is MNHEY and CDR2 is SVGAGI. The CDR3 runs to 16 residues. CDR3 sequence: CASSYSGTGGNEKLFF. The CDR3, as DNA: TGTGCCAGCAGTTACTCCGGGACAGGCGGTAATGAAAAACTGTTTTTT.

The chain uses TRBV10-3 and TRBJ1-1; D is unclear. CDR1 and CDR2 (germline): ENHRY, SYGVKD. The length of the CDR3 is 13 residues. The V gene lost 1 base and the J gene lost 7 bases, with 10 bases spanning the gap. The CDR3: CAISEYKAGEAFF. The CDR3 DNA reads as TGTGCCATCAGTGAGTATAAGGCGGGTGAAGCTTTCTTT.

This clone has only one observation. This rearrangement joins TRBV4-1 to TRBJ1-2; D uncertain. Per the germline V gene, CDR1 is MGHRA and CDR2 is YSYEKL. The CDR3 has 12 residues. Trimming pared 3 bases from V and 7 bases from J, leaving 9 bases between. The CDR3, as DNA: TGCGCCAGCAGCCACGGCCTCGTTGGCTACACCTTC. Residues: CASSHGLVGYTF.

V gene TRBV24-1 combines with J gene TRBJ2-1; D is uncertain. CDR3 size: 13 residues. Trimming stripped 3 bases from V and 9 bases from J, with 11 bases between. Germline V gene data show CDR1 as KGHDR and CDR2 as SFDVKD. CDR3 sequence reads: CATSDPPGVEQFF. CDR3 nucleotide sequence: TGTGCCACCAGTGATCCTCCTGGGGTTGAGCAGTTCTTC.